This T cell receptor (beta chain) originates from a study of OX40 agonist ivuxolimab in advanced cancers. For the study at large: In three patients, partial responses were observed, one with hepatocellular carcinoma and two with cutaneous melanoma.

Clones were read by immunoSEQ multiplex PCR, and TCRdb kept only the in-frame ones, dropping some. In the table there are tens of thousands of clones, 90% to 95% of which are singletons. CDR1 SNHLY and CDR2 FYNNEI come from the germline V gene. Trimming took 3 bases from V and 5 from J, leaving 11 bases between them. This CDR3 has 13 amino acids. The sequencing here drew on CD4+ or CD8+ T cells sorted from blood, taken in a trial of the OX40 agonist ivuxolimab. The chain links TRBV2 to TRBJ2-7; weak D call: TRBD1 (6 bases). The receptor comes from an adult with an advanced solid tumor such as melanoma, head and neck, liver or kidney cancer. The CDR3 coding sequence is TGTGCCAGCAGTGAGGGGGCGCTCAACGAGCAGTACTTC. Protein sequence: CASSEGALNEQYF.